A single sample is the source of the 8 T cell receptor beta chains below, sequenced in a study of blood T cell repertoires in COVID-19. Profiling relied on immunoSEQ multiplex PCR, and the TCRdb table lists in-frame clones only, not all of them. The table lists under 350,000 clones, roughly 91% of them singletons. Sequenced: peripheral blood. These receptors came from a middle-aged man with acute or convalescent COVID-19.

The chain joins TRBV6-5 to TRBJ1-6; 10 bases are a match to TRBD1. Germline loops: CDR1 MNHEY, CDR2 SVGAGI. The CDR3 extends over 14 amino acids. Trimming removed 7 bases from V and 7 bases from J; junction bases left unmatched: 4. The CDR3 protein is CASTRGQGNSPLHF. CDR3 DNA sequence: TGTGCCAGCACCAGGGGACAGGGGAATTCACCCCTCCACTTT.

This chain connects TRBV12-3 or TRBV12-4 to TRBJ1-3; D possibly corresponds to TRBD1 (6 bases). Trimming removed 7 bases from V and 8 bases from J, with 12 bases in between. CDR3 length equals 12 residues. The CDR3 sequence: CASIGQLDTIYF. In DNA, the CDR3 is TGTGCCAGCATCGGACAGTTGGACACCATATATTTT.

The chain uses TRBV3-1 (or the pseudogene TRBV3-2) and TRBJ2-3; TRBD2 matches 8 bases. CDR1 and CDR2 from the germline V gene are LGHDT and YNNKEL (reference sequence). This CDR3 comprises 16 residues. Trimming removed 0 bases from V and 5 bases from J; junction bases left unmatched: 7. For the CDR3, the DNA is TGTGCCAGCAGCCAAGATCGGGGGGGGCCCGGAGATACGCAGTATTTT. It specifies CASSQDRGGPGDTQYF.

The chain carries TRBV5-3 and TRBJ1-2; D is unresolved. TRBV5-3 is flagged as an ORF with uncertain function. Trimming removed 3 bases from V and 6 bases from J, with 12 bases in between. The CDR3 contains 13 residues. The DNA of the CDR3 is TGTGCCAGAAGCTCGGGCCGGGGAGATGGCTACACCTTC. This codes for CARSSGRGDGYTF.

The chain recombines TRBV9 with TRBJ2-2, with 7 bases aligning to TRBD2. The CDR3 spans 16 residues. Germline CDR1 and CDR2: SGDLS and YYNGEE. V dropped 3 bases and J dropped 0; count of bases not matched to a gene: 5. This CDR3 reads CASSARDYPNTGELFF. CDR3 nucleotide sequence: TGTGCCAGCAGCGCCCGGGACTACCCGAACACCGGGGAGCTGTTTTTT.

This clone has a single count. The chain couples TRBV24-1 to TRBJ1-4, with TRBD1 matching 8 bases. The CDR3 has 15 amino acids. Trimming took 4 bases from V and 5 from J; bases not matched to a gene: 5. From germline, CDR1 is KGHDR and CDR2 SFDVKD. The CDR3 spells CATSDPRTGNEKLFF. CDR3 DNA sequence: TGTGCCACCAGTGACCCTCGGACAGGGAATGAAAAACTGTTTTTT.

The J gene is TRBJ1-6, the V gene TRBV2; a weak D match, TRBD1 (5 bases). In germline, CDR1 is SNHLY, CDR2 FYNNEI. The CDR3 runs 14 residues. V lost 8 bases and J 7 bases, leaving 15 bases between the germline ends. CDR3 nucleotide sequence: TGTGCCAGCTCTGGAGGGACGCCAAATTCACCCCTCCACTTT. This gives the protein CASSGGTPNSPLHF.

The rearrangement uses TRBV6-5 and TRBJ1-3; weak D call: TRBD1 (6 bases). The germline V and J ends were trimmed by 5 bases and 7 bases, with 15 bases remaining between them. Germline CDR1 and CDR2: MNHEY and SVGAGI. CDR3 length: 14 residues. The CDR3 is CASSRQGRFNTIYF. CDR3 nucleotide sequence: TGTGCCAGCAGTCGGCAGGGGCGGTTCAACACCATATATTTT.